These 9 T cell receptor beta chains were all obtained from the same sample, sequenced in a study of shared clonotypes between healthy human individuals (dated by TCRdb to 2019 to 2021). Receptor amplification or capture employed the immunoSEQ multiplex PCR assay. The table was pulled from immuneACCESS by TCRdb, which kept in-frame rearrangements only. Such tables lose some clones; where checked, under half of the loss comes from unresolved V genes, and the rest has no known cause. A total of approximately 1.5 million clones appear in this sample, about 98.5% of them only once. The top ten clones comprise approximately 0.4% of the sample. The sequenced sample was naive CD4+ T cells sorted from blood. The meaning of the sample's cell subset or site label: CD45RA+ positively selected. These receptors came from a man aged 25 to 45 in good health.

V is TRBV27 and J is TRBJ1-5; no clear D gene. The germline V and J ends were trimmed by 2 bases and 2 bases, with 10 bases remaining between them. CDR3 size: 15 residues. Germline V lookup: CDR1 MNHEY, CDR2 SMNVEV (reference sequence). CDR3 DNA sequence: TGTGCCAGCAGTTTACGCGCTACGCGCAATCAGCCCCAGCATTTT. Residues: CASSLRATRNQPQHF.

The rearrangement links TRBV18 to TRBJ2-5; 14 nucleotides line up with TRBD2. This CDR3 is built from 17 residues. V lost 3 bases, J lost 6 bases, and 9 bases stayed unmatched. From germline, CDR1 is KGHSH and CDR2 LQKENI. CDR3 DNA: TGTGCCAGCTCACCCCTCGGGACTAGCGGGAGTGGGAAGACCCAGTACTTC. Translated, it gives CASSPLGTSGSGKTQYF. Full variable domain (missing parts from reference TRBV18 and TRBJ2-5): NAGVMQNPRHLVRRRGQEARLRCSPMKGHSHVYWYRQLPEEGLKFMVYLQKENIIDESGMPKERFSAEFPKEGPSILRIQQVVRGDSAAYFCASSPLGTSGSGKTQYFGPGTRLLVL.

Comment on this clone: This same CDR3 is encoded by further DNA sequences in the sample. This chain uses TRBV28 with TRBJ2-3; D not certain. V was clipped by 7 bases and J by 1 base, with 9 bases between them. This CDR3 has 13 residues. Germline V gene sequence: CDR1 MDHEN, CDR2 SYDVKM. The CDR3 bases are TGTGCCAGCAATGGCCCGGGCACAGATACGCAGTATTTT. Its translation is CASNGPGTDTQYF.

The genes are TRBV29-1 and TRBJ1-1; D is possibly TRBD1 (6 bases). CDR1 and CDR2 (germline): SQVTM, ANQGSEA. Trimming removed 6 bases from V and 3 bases from J, with 29 bases in between. The CDR3 sequence is 18 residues long. Here the CDR3 reads CSVNSAGERFGGHTEAFF. The CDR3, as DNA: TGCAGCGTGAATTCCGCAGGGGAAAGGTTCGGGGGACACACTGAAGCTTTCTTT.

This chain uses TRBV7-7 with TRBJ2-3; D may be TRBD2 (6 bases). The V gene's germline CDR1 is SSHAT and CDR2 FNYEAQ (reference sequence). V was shortened by 1 base and J by 0 bases, with 11 bases between the two germline ends. The CDR3 spans 16 residues. The CDR3 loop is CASSLGGITSTDTQYF. The CDR3 nucleotides read TGTGCCAGCAGCTTAGGCGGGATCACTAGCACAGATACGCAGTATTTT.

There are a few counts of this clone. Other nucleotide sequences from this sample produce the same CDR3. This chain uses TRBV7-2 with TRBJ2-3; no clear D. Germline V gene lookup returns CDR1 SGHTA and CDR2 FQGNSA. This CDR3 is built from 14 residues. V was cut by 1 base and J by 1 base, with 6 bases left in between. CDR3 amino acids: CASSLGAGTDTQYF. As DNA, the CDR3 is TGTGCCAGCAGCTTAGGGGCAGGCACAGATACGCAGTATTTT.

The chain has TRBV7-2 and TRBJ2-1; 8 bases are a match to TRBD2. Trimming cost V 1 base and J 8 bases; bases outside gene matches: 7. The CDR3 totals 15 residues. The germline V gene has CDR1 SGHTA and CDR2 FQGNSA. The CDR3 nucleotides are TGTGCCAGCAGCTTAGGGGGGACTAGGCTTGATGAGCAGTTCTTC. Its translation: CASSLGGTRLDEQFF.

The chain combines TRBV4-3 with TRBJ1-4; weak D call: TRBD1 (5 bases). Germline V lookup: CDR1 LGHNA, CDR2 YSLEER. The germline V and J ends were trimmed by 0 bases and 2 bases, with 7 bases remaining between them. The length of the CDR3 is 15 residues. The CDR3, as DNA: TGCGCCAGCAGCCAAGAGGGGGTGACTAATGAAAAACTGTTTTTT. Its protein is CASSQEGVTNEKLFF.

The chain has TRBV15 and TRBJ2-1; the D call may be TRBD1 or TRBD2 (5 bases each). Trimming removed 2 bases at V and 6 bases at J, with 23 bases between. This CDR3 region has 18 residues. Germline CDR1 LNHNV, CDR2 YYDKDF (reference sequence). Here the CDR3 reads CATSRPIPPGAHSNEQFF. The CDR3 region has the DNA TGTGCCACCAGCAGACCTATCCCCCCCGGGGCTCATAGCAATGAGCAGTTCTTC.